The TCR beta chain described here comes from a study of cytomegalovirus exposure and HLA in healthy donors (dated by TCRdb to about 2017). Regarding the study in general: According to an earlier analysis of a few hundred of the donors, some 180 million T cells yielded roughly 110 million unique TCR beta sequences and approximately 280 Gb of sequence data. An early release covering 550 to 650 HLA-typed donors comprised approximately 290 gigabases of sequencing data and tens of millions of unique TCR sequences. Of the 300 to 500 genotyped donors, more than 75% were placed in the genetic ancestry cluster associated with self-reported Caucasian donors. The aim of the study was to test whether cataloging public T cell receptors could identify signatures of past pathogen exposure. The T cell repertoires of several hundred subjects were profiled by immunosequencing and related to cytomegalovirus serostatus. Besides the first cohort of 666 subjects, a separate validation cohort made up of 120 different subjects was used. The study combined high-throughput TCR immunosequencing, statistical association of individual TCRs with disease status, and machine learning to predict cytomegalovirus infection status. To study patterns of TCR occurrence, a later analysis re-analyzed previously published TCR beta repertoires from 666 donors and added high-resolution HLA genotyping. In the later analysis, no new phenotypic data were used to find candidate immune exposures; instead, reliance was placed on TCR beta sequences and their occurrence across donors. An earlier analysis of 450 to 750 of the donors used high-throughput TCR beta sequencing to judge whether each TCR beta V gene segment behaved as functional or pseudogenic. Donor age, sex, ethnicity and CMV serostatus were compiled together with the repertoire data. In a later genetic analysis, genome-wide SNP genotypes for 398 of the 666 donors were used, and that subset was treated as a discovery cohort. Every repertoire in the discovery cohort had been generated on one and the same sequencing platform. HLA typing included class I and class II loci at four-digit resolution. The number of donors typed differed by locus, with about 620-630 for A, B, C, DRB1 and DQB1, roughly 520 for DQA1, 600 to 610 for DPA1, and about 450 for DPB1. Roughly 5 DR-DQ haplotypes were handled as single units for association and clustering, since linkage in the cohort was strong. Among some 400 genotyped donors of the cohort, an average of around 240,000 unique TCR beta nucleotide sequences was sequenced per donor, of which approximately 18% were non-productive.

The cohort was made up of approximately 700 healthy bone marrow donors. Cohort members were all nominally healthy when sampled, although unrecorded immune exposures were likely present. The donor tested CMV seropositive and was one of the 289 seropositive cohort members. Every donor gave a peripheral blood sample, and the peripheral blood mononuclear cells from that sample were used for TCR beta sequencing. The Qiagen DNeasy Blood Extraction Kit was used to extract genomic DNA from the blood cell samples. Libraries were prepared through the immunoSEQ multiplex PCR assay. A mixture of 60 forward primers for TCR Vbeta segments and 13 reverse primers for TCR Jbeta segments was used in the multiplex PCR. The CDR3 region of rearranged TCR beta genes was amplified from genomic DNA by a multiplex PCR assay. The Illumina HiSeq System was used to sequence the amplified TCR beta libraries as 87-base-pair reads. The published analysis was carried out like this. A later analysis tallied some 79 million unique TCR beta chains across the roughly 610 repertoires, and some 12 million of those chains were shared by two or more donors. To remove PCR and sequencing errors, raw reads were error-corrected and collapsed into unique sequences using a nearest-neighbor algorithm that merged closely related sequences. To assign V, D and J gene segments, CDR3 sequences were aligned to IMGT reference sequences. Each retained sequence needed at least a six-nucleotide match to both a V gene segment and a J gene segment. A rearrangement was called productive if the CDR3 had no stop codons and remained in frame with V and J, and every other rearrangement was called non-productive. CDR3 was defined according to IMGT convention as the region running from the second conserved V-encoded cysteine to the conserved J-encoded phenylalanine. The earlier analysis of some 600 of the donors excluded sequences that lacked an unambiguous match to a single V gene segment. In an earlier analysis of 587 of the donors, V segments were called functional above 56.7% productive rearrangements and were called segregating when the between-donor standard deviation exceeded 5%. To diagnose cytomegalovirus status from the catalog of TCR beta chain sequences, a statistical classification framework was built. A later analysis assigned V and J genes by comparing TCR nucleotide sequences with IMGT/GENE-DB human TR gene sequences. A later analysis assigned CDR3 sequences and most-parsimonious VDJ recombination scenarios with the TCRdist pipeline. In a later analysis, each TCR beta chain was defined by its CDR3 amino acid sequence together with its V-gene family, and reads without a unique V-gene family were excluded. As a way to deal with suspected cross-contamination and a sequencing artifact, a later analysis dropped more than 500 nucleotide sequences that were highly shared and had low generation probability. In a later analysis, a clonal expansion index for each public chain was calculated from normalized within-repertoire ranks of inferred template counts. In a later analysis, generation probabilities were computed using a VDJ recombination model fitted to out-of-frame rearrangements, and the results were checked against IGoR. In a later analysis, hypergeometric tests were used to score TCR-TCR, TCR-HLA and TCR-CMV co-occurrence, with a repertoire-size bias correction applied to TCR pairs. False discovery rates were estimated in a later analysis by permuting HLA or CMV assignments 20 times. A later analysis grouped co-occurring TCRs with DBSCAN, adding TCRdist sequence similarity when clustering within HLA-allele-positive subsets. Co-occurrence clustering excluded repertoires with fewer than 30,000 or more than 120,000 public chains, plus five with anomalous nucleotide sharing. Held by TCRdb, this immuneACCESS table contains in-frame sequences only and omits some clones. Under half of the omission traces to an unresolved V gene where checked; the cause of the rest is unknown. V and J calls and clone size are given by that table; D and trimming were obtained from the DNA. This sample is represented by over 100,000 clones; 75% to 80% of them were singletons. Together, the top ten hold 5.8% of the sample.

Beyond this particular receptor, the publication reports: The study gave a list of some 150 TCR beta chains associated with cytomegalovirus. Broadly in line with IMGT annotations, most TCR beta V segments showed up in productive rearrangements about 87% or about 30% of the time in an earlier analysis of several hundred of the donors. According to a later analysis, parvovirus B19, influenza, CMV and Epstein-Barr virus appeared linked to several top co-occurrence clusters. In a later genetic analysis, a missense DCLRE1C variant was associated with V-gene and J-gene trimming of TCR beta chains, and the association was replicated in an independent cohort. A later analysis found that TCR association rates varied across HLA loci, with DRB1 alleles showing the most associated TCRs and HLA-C alleles the fewest. When HLA alleles, especially DR and DQ, strongly co-occurred, TCR associations were difficult to assign to individual alleles. The sequencing pipeline was judged likely to have produced a cluster of highly shared sequence variants as a technical artifact. The classifier was reported to diagnose cytomegalovirus status with high specificity and sensitivity in both the original and validation cohorts. A later genetic analysis reported fewer N-insertions in productive TCRs among donors in an Asian-associated ancestry cluster than the roughly 650-donor mean. A further reported finding was that TCR beta sequences accurately predicted the HLA-A and HLA-B alleles for most subjects in the first cohort. This cohort had only TCR beta chains sequenced, and the lack of alpha or paired-chain data limited which features could be detected. Correlated functional status among segregating V segments might be attributable to linkage disequilibrium, but an unknown experimental factor could not be ruled out. It was suggested by the authors that the approach could potentially be generalized to other disease states and immunological phenotypes. Because HLA typing was unavailable for some donors at each locus, only the typed subset was used in association tests. A later analysis found that most CMV-associated TCR beta chains appeared HLA-restricted, with HLA associations seemingly driven largely by CMV exposure. CMV serostatus was the only immune exposure information available for the cohort. In vitro tests confirmed that a few of the cytomegalovirus-associated TCR beta chains recognize cytomegalovirus antigens. Because counts were too low, some 16 rarely observed V segments, including chromosome 9 orphons, were excluded from the earlier analysis of around 590 of the donors. In a later analysis, HLA-associated TCR beta chains were found to be more clonally expanded and to have lower generation probabilities than equally common non-associated chains. At a false discovery rate of 0.05, a later analysis linked under 20,000 TCR beta sequences to specific HLA alleles. The presence/absence analyses assumed that sequencing depth was roughly uniform across donors, and that assumption may not be true. Most TCR sequences were seen in very few donors, while some public TCRs were found in many individuals.

A word on this clone: No cognate antigen has been identified for it. Qualities for individual bases were not recorded, and no much larger clone is one base off.

Material for sequencing was PBMCs. The sequence was collected from a man aged 55 to 70 in good health and CMV-seropositive.

The CDR3 region reads CASSPPGQGAGGYTF. The bases read TGTGCCAGCTCACCACCGGGACAGGGGGCTGGTGGCTACACCTTC. The chain is assembled from TRBV18 and TRBJ1-2, with 12 bases in between that match TRBD1. The junction shows trimming of 0 bases on V and 7 bases on J, and the gene matches do not reach 3 bases of it. From the cysteine through the phenylalanine, the CDR3 covers 15 amino acids. The DNA shown is the 45-base CDR3, in frame from base 1. The CDR1 and CDR2 encoded by the germline V gene are KGHSH and LQKENI.